A single sample gave rise to the 25 T cell receptor beta chains below, sequenced in a study of blood T cell repertoires in COVID-19. Profiling relied on immunoSEQ multiplex PCR, and the TCRdb table lists in-frame clones only, not all of them. Here the sample spans 200,000 to 300,000 clones, 80% to 90% being singletons. Sequencing was done on a sample of peripheral blood. These receptor sequences come from a man aged 45 to 65 with acute or convalescent COVID-19.

This chain uses TRBV7-9 with TRBJ2-1; 7 nucleotides agree with TRBD1. Losses at the gene ends were 1 base for V and 2 bases for J; bases not matched to a gene: 2. This CDR3 is 15 amino acids long. Germline V lookup: CDR1 SEHNR, CDR2 FQNEAQ (reference sequence). For the CDR3, the DNA is TGTGCCAGCAGCTTAGATGGGACAGCCTACAATGAGCAGTTCTTC. Protein: CASSLDGTAYNEQFF.

The chain has TRBV4-1 and TRBJ1-6; TRBD1 matches at 11 bases. Trimming took 0 bases from V and 2 from J; bases not matched to a gene: 6. Germline CDR1 and CDR2: MGHRA and YSYEKL. The CDR3 is 19 amino acids. The CDR3 loop is CASSQDTPGQGAYNSPLHF. CDR3 DNA: TGCGCCAGCAGCCAAGACACACCGGGACAGGGGGCCTATAATTCACCCCTCCACTTT.

The chain couples TRBV7-2 to TRBJ2-3; a weak D match, TRBD2 (5 bases). V was pared by 4 bases and J by 4 bases, with 12 bases between. CDR3 size: 14 residues. CDR1 is SGHTA, CDR2 FQGNSA, per germline. The DNA for the CDR3 is TGTGCCAGCAGCTATAGACGGCGGGCAGATACGCAGTATTTT. This translates into CASSYRRRADTQYF.

This chain joins TRBV16 and TRBJ2-1, with TRBD1 identical over 9 bases. This CDR3 comprises 15 residues. V shed 2 bases, J shed 8 bases, and the junction held 7 bases outside the gene matches. In germline, CDR1 is KGHSY, CDR2 FQNENV. The CDR3 nucleotides are TGTGCCAGCAGCCAAGGGACAGGGTATGTCGATGAGCAGTTCTTC. Encoded protein: CASSQGTGYVDEQFF.

The chain is built from TRBV9 and TRBJ2-3; D perhaps matches TRBD2 (6 bases). Germline lookup yields CDR1 SGDLS and CDR2 YYNGEE. The V end lost 0 bases, the J end lost 2 bases, and 10 bases lay between the germline ends. The CDR3 sequence is 15 residues long. The DNA of the CDR3 is TGTGCCAGCAGCGTAGCGGCTAGCGCCACAGATACGCAGTATTTT. This encodes CASSVAASATDTQYF. The variable domain in full, completed from reference TRBV9 and TRBJ2-3, reads DSGVTQTPKHLITATGQRVTLRCSPRSGDLSVYWYQQSLDQGLQFLIQYYNGEERAKGNILERFSAQQFPDLHSELNLSSLELGDSALYFCASSVAASATDTQYFGPGTRLTVL.

J is TRBJ2-1 and V is TRBV11-3, with 7 nucleotides matching TRBD2. The germline V gene has CDR1 SGHNT and CDR2 YENEEA. This CDR3 region has 13 residues. V shed 2 bases and J 7 bases; nucleotides not matched to a gene: 2. The CDR3 sequence is CASSLLAENEQFF. The CDR3 DNA reads TGTGCCAGCAGCTTACTAGCGGAGAATGAGCAGTTCTTC. Using reference TRBV11-3 and TRBJ2-1 for the parts outside the CDR3, the full variable domain is EAGVVQSPRYKIIEKKQPVAFWCNPISGHNTLYWYLQNLGQGPELLIRYENEEAVDDSQLPKDRFSAERLKGVDSTLKIQPAELGDSAVYLCASSLLAENEQFFGPGTRLTVL.

This clone has only one observation. V gene TRBV7-9 combines with J gene TRBJ1-6; TRBD1 matches at 8 bases. The junction had 3 bases not matched to a gene; V was cut back by 5 bases and J by 0 bases. Germline values: CDR1 SEHNR, CDR2 FQNEAQ (reference sequence). The CDR3 runs 16 residues. CDR3 protein: CASSNDRGSYNSPLHF. The CDR3, as DNA: TGTGCCAGCAGCAACGACAGGGGCTCCTATAATTCACCCCTCCACTTT.

V gene TRBV7-9 combines with J gene TRBJ2-3, with 7 bases lining up with TRBD1. V shed 0 bases and J 5 bases; nucleotides not matched to a gene: 5. Germline V gene data show CDR1 as SEHNR and CDR2 as FQNEAQ (reference sequence). This CDR3 comprises 15 residues. CDR3 bases: TGTGCCAGCAGCTTAGCCGGACAGGTATTAGATACGCAGTATTTT. It encodes CASSLAGQVLDTQYF.

The genes are TRBV15 and TRBJ2-3, with D hard to call. The germline V gene encodes CDR1 LNHNV and CDR2 YYDKDF (reference sequence). Deletions cut 0 bases from V and 7 bases from J, with 8 bases between. The CDR3 is made up of 13 amino acids. The CDR3 loop reads CATSRELSNTQYF. CDR3 coding DNA: TGTGCCACCAGCAGAGAACTGTCCAATACGCAGTATTTT.

This clone occurred once. The V call is TRBV6-6, the J call TRBJ1-2; 8 bases fit TRBD1. Germline V lookup: CDR1 MNHNY, CDR2 SVGAGI (reference sequence). CDR3 length: 16 amino acids. V was clipped by 4 bases and J by 5 bases; unmatched bases: 12. The CDR3 reads CASSSPGTGAPYGYTF. DNA for the CDR3: TGTGCCAGCAGTTCCCCCGGGACAGGAGCCCCATATGGCTACACCTTC.

The chain links TRBV6-5 to TRBJ1-2, with D maybe TRBD1 (5 bases). The germline V and J ends were trimmed by 3 bases and 8 bases, with 10 bases remaining between them. This CDR3 spans 12 amino acids. CDR1 MNHEY and CDR2 SVGAGI come from the germline V gene. DNA for the CDR3: TGTGCCAGCAGTTATATGGGGCGCGGCTACACCTTC. It is translated as CASSYMGRGYTF.

CDR3 DNA sequence: TGTGCCAGCAGTGCCGGGGGGGACAGCCGCAATCAGCCCCAGCATTTT. Protein: CASSAGGDSRNQPQHF. The rearrangement uses TRBV9 and TRBJ1-5; TRBD1 matches 7 bases. From germline, CDR1 is SGDLS and CDR2 YYNGEE. The V segment lost 5 bases and the J segment 2 bases; nucleotides outside the gene matches: 10. The CDR3 is made up of 16 amino acids.

The chain couples TRBV7-3 to TRBJ2-5; TRBD2 matches 9 bases. The CDR3 spans 15 residues. CDR1 is SGHTA and CDR2 is FQGTGA in the germline V gene. V shed 5 bases, J shed 4 bases, and the junction held 8 bases outside the gene matches. The chain's CDR3 is CASSPAGGPGETQYF. DNA of the CDR3: TGTGCCAGCAGCCCAGCGGGGGGACCAGGAGAGACCCAGTACTTC.

V is TRBV5-1 and J is TRBJ2-1; 8 nucleotides align to TRBD2. The V gene end was trimmed by 8 bases and the J gene end by 0 bases; junction bases not matched to a gene: 7. CDR3 length: 15 residues. The germline V gene encodes CDR1 SGHRS and CDR2 YFSETQ. The CDR3 coding sequence is TGCGCCAGTGCGCCGGGACTAGTCTCCTACAATGAGCAGTTCTTC. This gives the protein CASAPGLVSYNEQFF.

This rearrangement joins TRBV11-3 to TRBJ2-7, with 12 bases matching TRBD1. The V gene end was trimmed by 5 bases and the J gene end by 5 bases; junction bases not matched to a gene: 4. The V gene's germline CDR1 is SGHNT and CDR2 YENEEA. This CDR3 is 14 amino acids long. The CDR3 nucleotides are TGTGCCAGCAGCACAGGGACAGGGGGCCACGAGCAGTACTTC. This gives the protein CASSTGTGGHEQYF.

The chain carries TRBV7-2 and TRBJ2-2; D is possibly TRBD2 (5 bases). CDR3 length equals 14 residues. Trimming took 5 bases from V and 1 from J, leaving 8 bases between them. Per the germline V gene, CDR1 is SGHTA and CDR2 is FQGNSA. In DNA, the CDR3 is TGTGCCAGCAGCCCCGGGATGAACACCGGGGAGCTGTTTTTT. Translating gives CASSPGMNTGELFF. Using reference TRBV7-2 and TRBJ2-2 for the parts outside the CDR3, the full variable domain is GAGVSQSPSNKVTEKGKDVELRCDPISGHTALYWYRQSLGQGLEFLIYFQGNSAPDKSGLPSDRFSAERTGGSVSTLTIQRTQQEDSAVYLCASSPGMNTGELFFGEGSRLTVL.

This chain links TRBV27 with TRBJ1-1; D might be TRBD1 (5 bases). The CDR3 contains 14 residues. With 5 bases removed from V and 0 bases from J, the gap between germline ends came to 10 bases. CDR1 is MNHEY and CDR2 is SMNVEV in the germline V gene (reference sequence). The CDR3 here is CASSLRTMNTEAFF. The CDR3 bases are TGTGCCAGCAGTCTGAGGACAATGAACACTGAAGCTTTCTTT.

This clone was recorded a few times. The V call is TRBV7-9, the J call TRBJ2-2; 7 nucleotides match TRBD1. This CDR3 has 16 residues. V trimming: 5 bases; J trimming: 6 bases; junction bases outside the gene matches: 12. Germline CDR1 and CDR2: SEHNR and FQNEAQ (reference sequence). CDR3 nucleotide sequence: TGTGCCAGCAGCACCCGGGACAGCCAAGGATCCGGGGAGCTGTTTTTT. Translating gives CASSTRDSQGSGELFF.

V is TRBV15 and J is TRBJ1-3, with 7 bases matching TRBD1. Germline V CDR1 and CDR2: LNHNV, YYDKDF (reference sequence). V shed 8 bases, J shed 2 bases, and the junction held 3 bases outside the gene matches. This CDR3 region has 13 residues. CDR3 residues: CATSRGTGNTIYF. The CDR3 nucleotides read TGTGCCACCTCCAGGGGGACTGGAAACACCATATATTTT.

This clone appeared once. The V and J genes are TRBV5-6 and TRBJ1-2, with 9 bases lining up with TRBD1. Looked up from germline, CDR1 is SGHDT and CDR2 is YYEEEE. V dropped 3 bases and J dropped 5; count of bases not matched to a gene: 14. The CDR3 is 17 residues long. The chain's CDR3 is CASSYYLRDRDAYGYTF. The CDR3 bases are TGTGCCAGCAGCTACTACCTCCGGGACAGGGATGCGTATGGCTACACCTTC.

The chain employs TRBV12-5 and TRBJ2-7; 8 positions match TRBD1. Germline-derived CDR1 and CDR2 are LGHNT and FRNRAP. CDR3 size: 13 residues. V shed 5 bases, J shed 6 bases, and the junction held 6 bases outside the gene matches. CDR3 amino acids: CASGRTGPSEQYF. The DNA for the CDR3 is TGTGCTAGTGGTCGGACAGGGCCGTCCGAGCAGTACTTC.

This rearrangement joins TRBV7-8 to TRBJ2-5; TRBD1 agrees at 7 bases. The CDR3 spans 14 residues. CDR1 and CDR2 (germline): SGHVS, FQNEAQ. The junction had 9 bases not matched to a gene; V was cut back by 6 bases and J by 5 bases. The CDR3 here is CASRHRGREETQYF. The CDR3 DNA is TGTGCCAGCAGGCACAGGGGCCGAGAGGAGACCCAGTACTTC. The whole variable domain, filled in from reference TRBV7-8 and TRBJ2-5, reads GAGVSQSPRYKVAKRGQDVALRCDPISGHVSLFWYQQALGQGPEFLTYFQNEAQLDKSGLPSDRFFAERPEGSVSTLKIQRTQQEDSAVYLCASRHRGREETQYFGPGTRLLVL.

The genes are TRBV6-5 and TRBJ2-5, with D perhaps TRBD2 (6 bases). Trimming removed 2 bases at V and 7 bases at J, with 11 bases between. CDR3 length: 13 residues. Germline V CDR1 and CDR2: MNHEY, SVGAGI. The CDR3 protein is CASSYRLDGTQYF. CDR3 sequence (DNA): TGTGCCAGCAGTTACCGACTAGATGGGACCCAGTACTTC.

This clone is a singleton in its sample. The chain combines TRBV11-2 with TRBJ1-1; 7 bases align to TRBD1. The V segment lost 2 bases and the J segment 11 bases; nucleotides outside the gene matches: 8. CDR3 length equals 13 residues. CDR1 SGHAT and CDR2 FQNNGV come from the germline V gene. The CDR3, as DNA: TGTGCCAGCAGCTTACTACAGGGGAGCACGGCTTTCTTT. It specifies CASSLLQGSTAFF.

The rearrangement links TRBV30 to TRBJ1-5; D is possibly TRBD1 (6 bases). Germline lookup yields CDR1 GTSNPN and CDR2 SVGIG (reference sequence). V was shortened by 1 base and J by 2 bases, with 12 bases between the two germline ends. CDR3 length: 15 amino acids. The CDR3 nucleotides read TGTGCCTGGAGTGCTTCAGGGGCTGGCAATCAGCCCCAGCATTTT. As protein: CAWSASGAGNQPQHF.